The next 15 T cell receptor beta chains were all read from a single sample in a study of siplizumab effects on memory and regulatory T cells. Assay: immunoSEQ multiplex PCR; the TCRdb copy retains only in-frame clones and omits some. This table has some 73,000 clones, approximately 93% appearing once. The sample consisted of CD8+ T cells sorted from blood. These receptors were taken from a human donor in good health.

The rearrangement links TRBV9 to TRBJ1-1, with 8 bases identical to TRBD1. CDR1 is SGDLS and CDR2 is YYNGEE in the germline V gene. The CDR3 spans 17 residues. The ends lost 0 bases at V and 5 bases at J; junction bases unmatched: 12. The CDR3 spells CASSVDGQGMKSTEAFF. CDR3 DNA sequence: TGTGCCAGCAGCGTAGACGGACAGGGAATGAAGTCGACTGAAGCTTTCTTT.

This clone was recorded a few times. This chain joins TRBV28 and TRBJ1-4; D ambiguous. The CDR3 contains 11 residues. CDR1 is MDHEN, CDR2 SYDVKM, per germline. Trimming stripped 4 bases from V and 8 bases from J, with 5 bases between. The CDR3 is CASSYSEKLFF. DNA for the CDR3: TGTGCCAGCAGTTATAGCGAAAAACTGTTTTTT.

CDR3 nucleotides: TGTGCCAGCAGCGGGCAGGGGGAGACCCAGTACTTC. Translated: CASSGQGETQYF. The chain combines TRBV9 with TRBJ2-5; tentatively, D is TRBD1 (6 bases). There are 12 residues in the CDR3. Germline CDR1 SGDLS, CDR2 YYNGEE. Trimming removed 3 bases from V and 5 bases from J, with 8 bases in between.

The chain uses TRBV19 and TRBJ1-1, with a weak D call TRBD1 (6 bases). There are 13 residues in the CDR3. Between the trimmed V and J ends, which lost 5 bases and 4 bases, there was a span of 11 bases. Germline assignment: CDR1 LNHDA and CDR2 SQIVND (reference sequence). CDR3 bases: TGTGCCAGTAGTCCACAGGGATCCACTGAAGCTTTCTTT. It translates to CASSPQGSTEAFF. Full variable domain (rest looked up from reference TRBV19 and TRBJ1-1): DGGITQSPKYLFRKEGQNVTLSCEQNLNHDAMYWYRQDPGQGLRLIYYSQIVNDFQKGDIAEGYSVSREKKESFPLTVTSAQKNPTAFYLCASSPQGSTEAFFGQGTRLTVV.

The V call is TRBV4-3, the J call TRBJ2-2, with D tentatively TRBD2 (5 bases). V dropped 1 base and J dropped 3 bases, with 6 bases sitting between them. Germline assignment: CDR1 LGHNA and CDR2 YSLEER. This CDR3 has 14 amino acids. CDR3 coding DNA: TGCGCCAGCAGCCAAGGGGAGTACACCGGGGAGCTGTTTTTT. Encoded protein: CASSQGEYTGELFF.

This clone was observed a single time. The chain recombines TRBV14 with TRBJ2-1; 11 nucleotides line up with TRBD2. The germline CDR1 and CDR2 sequences are SGHDN and FVKESK. V lost 1 base to trimming and J lost 7 bases; unmatched junction nucleotides: 12. There are 18 residues in the CDR3. For the CDR3, the DNA is TGTGCCAGCAGCCAAGGGACCTGGCTAGCGGGGGGACCAAATGAGCAGTTCTTC. It translates to CASSQGTWLAGGPNEQFF.

CDR3: CASRDNTEAFF. The CDR3, as DNA: TGTGCCAGCCGGGACAACACTGAAGCTTTCTTT. This chain uses TRBV2 with TRBJ1-1; TRBD1 might be the D (5 bases). The CDR3 totals 11 residues. Per germline, CDR1 SNHLY and CDR2 FYNNEI. The germline V and J ends were trimmed by 8 bases and 2 bases, with 6 bases remaining between them. Full variable domain (remainder filled in from reference TRBV2 and TRBJ1-1): EPEVTQTPSHQVTQMGQEVILRCVPISNHLYFYWYRQILGQKVEFLVSFYNNEISEKSEIFDDQFSVERPDGSNFTLKIRSTKLEDSAMYFCASRDNTEAFFGQGTRLTVV.

The genes are TRBV27 and TRBJ2-1; D possibly matches TRBD1 or TRBD2 (5 bases each). Trimming pared 3 bases from V and 8 bases from J, leaving 11 bases between. CDR1 is MNHEY and CDR2 is SMNVEV in the germline V gene (reference sequence). The CDR3 is 13 amino acids. The CDR3 loop is CASSFGRDHEQFF. CDR3 DNA: TGTGCCAGCAGTTTTGGCAGGGACCATGAGCAGTTCTTC.

This sequence joins TRBV30 and TRBJ1-5; possible D gene TRBD1, 5 bases. Germline-derived CDR1 and CDR2 are GTSNPN and SVGIG (reference sequence). CDR3 length: 18 residues. With 4 bases removed from V and 3 bases from J, the gap between germline ends came to 25 bases. The CDR3 here is CAWTHRPSWDCFNQPQHF. The CDR3 DNA sequence: TGTGCCTGGACACACAGGCCCTCTTGGGACTGTTTCAATCAGCCCCAGCATTTT.

The chain uses TRBV5-8 and TRBJ2-1; D is unresolved. CDR1 and CDR2 (germline): SGHTS, YDEGEE. Trimming took off 2 bases at V and 13 bases at J, with 13 bases between the two ends. This CDR3 contains 12 residues. CDR3 region: CASSLSAFLQFF. CDR3 nucleotide sequence: TGTGCCAGCAGCTTATCAGCCTTCTTACAGTTCTTC.

The rearrangement uses TRBV28 and TRBJ1-2; D uncertain. The CDR3 has 14 amino acids. Germline assignment: CDR1 MDHEN and CDR2 SYDVKM. V dropped 4 bases and J dropped 8 bases, with 17 bases sitting between them. The CDR3 DNA reads as TGTGCCAGCAGTTCAAGAGATTATACAGCCGGCTACACCTTC. Protein product: CASSSRDYTAGYTF.

The chain is built from TRBV2 and TRBJ1-1; D not resolved. Trimming took off 2 bases at V and 5 bases at J, with 6 bases between the two ends. This CDR3 spans 12 amino acids. CDR1 and CDR2 from the germline V gene are SNHLY and FYNNEI. This CDR3 is CASSETSTEAFF. CDR3 nucleotide sequence: TGTGCCAGCAGTGAAACGTCGACTGAAGCTTTCTTT.

As regards this clone: In the same sample, other DNA sequences code for this CDR3. This chain connects TRBV27 to TRBJ2-5, with D possibly being TRBD2 (6 bases). CDR1 and CDR2 (germline): MNHEY, SMNVEV (reference sequence). The V and J ends lost 3 bases and 4 bases respectively, with 12 bases between them. The CDR3 is made up of 14 amino acids. DNA of the CDR3: TGTGCCAGCAGTTTGGGCGGGGATGGAGAGACCCAGTACTTC. This encodes CASSLGGDGETQYF.

Points on this clone: Other nucleotide sequences from this sample produce the same CDR3. The V and J genes are TRBV27 and TRBJ2-1; D is tentatively TRBD1 or TRBD2 (5 bases each). Germline CDR1 reads MNHEY; CDR2 reads SMNVEV (reference sequence). Trimming stripped 2 bases from V and 0 bases from J, with 5 bases between. The CDR3 length is 14 residues. CDR3 amino acids: CASSLGGSYNEQFF. The CDR3 DNA reads TGTGCCAGCAGTTTAGGGGGCTCCTACAATGAGCAGTTCTTC.

This clone was detected only a few times. The rearrangement joins TRBV28 to TRBJ1-5; D gene unclear. V was clipped by 2 bases and J by 2 bases, with 16 bases between them. Germline V lookup: CDR1 MDHEN, CDR2 SYDVKM. The CDR3 spans 17 residues. CDR3 nucleotide sequence: TGTGCCAGCAGTTTACTTTCTGTCCCTTTGGGCAATCAGCCCCAGCATTTT. It translates to CASSLLSVPLGNQPQHF.